This T cell receptor (beta chain) was identified in a study of cytomegalovirus exposure and HLA in healthy donors. CDR1 and CDR2 from the germline V gene are MNHEY and SMNVEV (reference sequence). V was clipped by 4 bases and J by 3 bases; unmatched bases: 5. There are 14 residues in the CDR3. The PCR ran on 60 Vbeta and 13 Jbeta primers. The table came from immunoSEQ multiplex PCR; TCRdb's copy has only in-frame clones and leaves some out. Among roughly 190,000 clones, almost 75% were seen once, and the ten largest hold less than 4%. This clone was found a few times. Input material: PBMCs. The gene calls are TRBV27 and TRBJ2-7; 8 nucleotides align to TRBD1. The TCR sequence derives from a woman younger than 45 in good health and CMV-seropositive. The CDR3 bases are TGTGCCAGCAGTTCCGGGACAGGTAACTACGAGCAGTACTTC. The encoded protein is CASSSGTGNYEQYF.